This is a list of T cell receptor beta chains from one sample in a study of PD-1 blockade in mismatch repair-deficient tumors. Sequenced by immunoSEQ multiplex PCR; TCRdb stores in-frame clones only, minus some. The table includes 50,000 to 75,000 clones, around 88% detected once. This sample comprised peripheral blood, obtained 52 weeks after starting pembrolizumab. These receptors were obtained from an adult with mismatch repair-deficient cancer. The CDR3 runs from the conserved cysteine through the conserved F or W. The D gene is left open where the match is weak. Expanded clones get a size class; other rows say once, few or many, or leave the size out.

len: 14
j_gene: TRBJ2-7
abundance: few
v_gene: TRBV19
d_gene: -
CDR3nt: TGTGCCAGTAGTACCCTCGGGACCCTGGACGAGCAGTACTTC
CDR3aa: CASSTLGTLDEQYF

len: 17
j_gene: TRBJ2-5
abundance: -
v_gene: TRBV5-6
d_gene: TRBD1
CDR3nt: TGTGCCAGCAGCACAATATCCGGGACAGGGATATTTGAGACCCAGTACTTC
CDR3aa: CASSTISGTGIFETQYF

len: 14
j_gene: TRBJ2-7
abundance: -
v_gene: TRBV5-6
d_gene: -
CDR3nt: TGTGCCAGCAGCTTGCCAGGGGCAACCTACGAGCAGTACTTC
CDR3aa: CASSLPGATYEQYF

len: 15
j_gene: TRBJ2-1
abundance: -
v_gene: TRBV9
d_gene: TRBD2
CDR3nt: TGTGCCAGCAGCGTAGGACTAGCGGAATACAATGAGCAGTTCTTC
CDR3aa: CASSVGLAEYNEQFF

len: 12
j_gene: TRBJ1-5
abundance: -
v_gene: TRBV28
d_gene: -
CDR3nt: TGTGCCAGCAGTTTAGTCCATCAGCCCCAGCATTTT
CDR3aa: CASSLVHQPQHF

len: 13
j_gene: TRBJ2-3
abundance: -
v_gene: TRBV19
d_gene: -
CDR3nt: TGTGCCAGTAGTATTGGGGGGGCTGATACGCAGTATTTT
CDR3aa: CASSIGGADTQYF

len: 13
j_gene: TRBJ2-1
abundance: -
v_gene: TRBV4-1
d_gene: -
CDR3nt: TGCGCCAGCAGCCAAGCCTTTGACAGGCCCCCGATCTTC
CDR3aa: CASSQAFDRPPIF

len: 14
j_gene: TRBJ2-7
abundance: once
v_gene: TRBV7-6
d_gene: -
CDR3nt: TGTGCCAGCAGCTTATCAGAGAGCTCCTACGAGCAGTACTTC
CDR3aa: CASSLSESSYEQYF

len: 17
j_gene: TRBJ2-2
abundance: -
v_gene: TRBV21-1
d_gene: -
CDR3nt: TGTGCCAGCAGCTCGAAGCAGGGCGGCACGGGGCCCGGGGAGCTGTTTTTT
CDR3aa: CASSSKQGGTGPGELFF

len: 14
j_gene: TRBJ2-7
abundance: -
v_gene: TRBV28
d_gene: TRBD1
CDR3nt: TGTGCCAGCAGTTTCACAGGGGGTGCCTACGAGCAGTACTTC
CDR3aa: CASSFTGGAYEQYF

len: 14
j_gene: TRBJ2-1
abundance: -
v_gene: TRBV2
d_gene: TRBD2
CDR3nt: TGTGCCAGCAGTGCGACTAGCGGGTACAATGAGCAGTTCTTC
CDR3aa: CASSATSGYNEQFF

len: 12
j_gene: TRBJ2-5
abundance: -
v_gene: TRBV25-1
d_gene: -
CDR3nt: TGTGCCAGCGTAGGCGGCCAAGAGACCCAGTACTTC
CDR3aa: CASVGGQETQYF

len: 15
j_gene: TRBJ2-2
abundance: -
v_gene: TRBV2
d_gene: TRBD1
CDR3nt: TGTGCCAGCAGTAGGGGGCGCCGGGGCACCGGGGAGCTGTTTTTT
CDR3aa: CASSRGRRGTGELFF

len: 12
j_gene: TRBJ2-1
abundance: -
v_gene: TRBV7-9
d_gene: -
CDR3nt: TGTGCCAGCAGCTTAACCGGAAATGAGCAGTTCTTC
CDR3aa: CASSLTGNEQFF

len: 15
j_gene: TRBJ2-5
abundance: once
v_gene: TRBV11-2
d_gene: TRBD1
CDR3nt: TGTGCCAGCAGCAACCTAGACAGGGTCCAAGAGACCCAGTACTTC
CDR3aa: CASSNLDRVQETQYF

len: 17
j_gene: TRBJ2-7
abundance: -
v_gene: TRBV5-8
d_gene: -
CDR3nt: TGTGCCAGCAGCTACCCGGGGTTCGGGGGTCCTGGGTACGAGCAGTACTTC
CDR3aa: CASSYPGFGGPGYEQYF

len: 16
j_gene: TRBJ2-2
abundance: -
v_gene: TRBV6-4
d_gene: -
CDR3nt: TGTGCCAGCAGTGACTCGAGGGCCTCAGGGGCCGGGGAGCTGTTTTTT
CDR3aa: CASSDSRASGAGELFF

len: 11
j_gene: TRBJ2-3
abundance: once
v_gene: TRBV19
d_gene: -
CDR3nt: TGTGCCAGTCGAGCGGGAGATACGCAGTATTTT
CDR3aa: CASRAGDTQYF

len: 14
j_gene: TRBJ2-7
abundance: -
v_gene: TRBV5-1
d_gene: TRBD2
CDR3nt: TGCGCCAGCAGCTTGGTAGCGGGATTCGACGAGCAGTACTTC
CDR3aa: CASSLVAGFDEQYF

len: 15
j_gene: TRBJ2-7
abundance: -
v_gene: TRBV29-1
d_gene: TRBD2
CDR3nt: TGCAGCGTTGAGGATGCGGGAGGGATACCTACGGAGCAGTACTTC
CDR3aa: CSVEDAGGIPTEQYF

len: 13
j_gene: TRBJ1-1
abundance: -
v_gene: TRBV7-9
d_gene: -
CDR3nt: TGTGCCAGCAGCTTAGCGGAGGGGACTGAAGCTTTCTTT
CDR3aa: CASSLAEGTEAFF

len: 17
j_gene: TRBJ2-3
abundance: -
v_gene: TRBV5-5
d_gene: -
CDR3nt: TGTGCCAGCAGCCAAGAACCGGGACGGGGACGCACAGATACGCAGTATTTT
CDR3aa: CASSQEPGRGRTDTQYF

len: 16
j_gene: TRBJ2-2
abundance: -
v_gene: TRBV4-3
d_gene: TRBD2
CDR3nt: TGCGCCAGCAGCCGCGGGCTAGCGGGAGAAACCGGGGAGCTGTTTTTT
CDR3aa: CASSRGLAGETGELFF

len: 11
j_gene: TRBJ2-5
abundance: once
v_gene: TRBV19
d_gene: -
CDR3nt: TGTGCCAGTAGTCCCGGGGAGACCCAGTACTTC
CDR3aa: CASSPGETQYF

len: 15
j_gene: TRBJ2-3
abundance: -
v_gene: TRBV30
d_gene: TRBD2
CDR3nt: TGTGCCTGGATAGGACTAGCGGGAGAGACAGATACGCAGTATTTT
CDR3aa: CAWIGLAGETDTQYF

len: 15
j_gene: TRBJ2-1
abundance: -
v_gene: TRBV5-4
d_gene: -
CDR3nt: TGTGCCAGCAGCTTGGAAAGGAGAACCTACAATGAGCAGTTCTTC
CDR3aa: CASSLERRTYNEQFF

len: 15
j_gene: TRBJ2-3
abundance: -
v_gene: TRBV19
d_gene: TRBD1
CDR3nt: TGTGCCAGTAGTCCCGTGGACAGGGGGCGGGATACGCAGTATTTT
CDR3aa: CASSPVDRGRDTQYF

len: 17
j_gene: TRBJ2-5
abundance: once
v_gene: TRBV11-2
d_gene: -
CDR3nt: TGTGCCAGCAGCTTTGATGGGGGGGCCTGGGCTAAAGAGACCCAGTACTTC
CDR3aa: CASSFDGGAWAKETQYF

len: 14
j_gene: TRBJ2-1
abundance: once
v_gene: TRBV2
d_gene: TRBD2
CDR3nt: TGTGCCAGCAGGGGAGGGTTAGCTTACAATGAGCAGTTCTTC
CDR3aa: CASRGGLAYNEQFF

len: 14
j_gene: TRBJ2-7
abundance: -
v_gene: TRBV5-1
d_gene: -
CDR3nt: TGCGCCAGCTGCCCAATAGCGGACTCCTACGAGCAGTACTTC
CDR3aa: CASCPIADSYEQYF

len: 11
j_gene: TRBJ2-7
abundance: -
v_gene: TRBV2
d_gene: -
CDR3nt: TGTGCCAGCAGTCCAAGCTACGAGCAGTACTTC
CDR3aa: CASSPSYEQYF

len: 15
j_gene: TRBJ2-2
abundance: -
v_gene: TRBV12-5
d_gene: -
CDR3nt: TGTGCTAGTGGTTTGGTATTTGGGGACACCGGGGAGCTGTTTTTT
CDR3aa: CASGLVFGDTGELFF

len: 15
j_gene: TRBJ2-6
abundance: -
v_gene: TRBV30
d_gene: TRBD1
CDR3nt: TGTGCCTTTGGACAGGGGGTAGATGGGGCCAACGTCCTGACTTTC
CDR3aa: CAFGQGVDGANVLTF

len: 14
j_gene: TRBJ2-7
abundance: -
v_gene: TRBV4-1
d_gene: -
CDR3nt: TGCGCCAGCAGCCAAGATACTTTAACCTACGAGCAGTACTTC
CDR3aa: CASSQDTLTYEQYF

len: 15
j_gene: TRBJ2-1
abundance: -
v_gene: TRBV4-1
d_gene: TRBD2
CDR3nt: TGCGCCAGCAGCCAATACCCAGCGGGAGAAGGTGAGCAGTTCTTC
CDR3aa: CASSQYPAGEGEQFF

len: 17
j_gene: TRBJ2-3
abundance: -
v_gene: TRBV30
d_gene: -
CDR3nt: TGTGCCTGGACCCCATCAGGGTGGCGGAGACACACAGATACGCAGTATTTT
CDR3aa: CAWTPSGWRRHTDTQYF

len: 15
j_gene: TRBJ2-7
abundance: -
v_gene: TRBV4-3
d_gene: TRBD1
CDR3nt: TGCGCCAGCAGCCAAGGACAGGGGCCCTCCTACGAGCAGTACTTC
CDR3aa: CASSQGQGPSYEQYF

len: 14
j_gene: TRBJ1-1
abundance: -
v_gene: TRBV4-1
d_gene: -
CDR3nt: TGCGCCAGCAGCCATACAGGGCAGGGTACTGAAGCTTTCTTT
CDR3aa: CASSHTGQGTEAFF

len: 15
j_gene: TRBJ2-1
abundance: -
v_gene: TRBV28
d_gene: TRBD2
CDR3nt: TGTGCCAGCAGTCAGCCGGGACTAGCGGTCGATGAGCAGTTCTTC
CDR3aa: CASSQPGLAVDEQFF

len: 14
j_gene: TRBJ2-3
abundance: -
v_gene: TRBV28
d_gene: -
CDR3nt: TGTGCCAGCAGTTTTTCGCTGGGTCTCGATACGCAGTATTTT
CDR3aa: CASSFSLGLDTQYF

len: 14
j_gene: TRBJ2-7
abundance: -
v_gene: TRBV29-1
d_gene: TRBD1
CDR3nt: TGCAGCGTTGTGGTGACAGGGGGCGCCCACGAGCAGTACTTC
CDR3aa: CSVVVTGGAHEQYF

len: 16
j_gene: TRBJ1-2
abundance: -
v_gene: TRBV4-1
d_gene: TRBD1
CDR3nt: TGCGCCAGCAGCCAACTCTCCGGACAGGGGATCGATGGCTACACCTTC
CDR3aa: CASSQLSGQGIDGYTF

len: 14
j_gene: TRBJ2-7
abundance: few
v_gene: TRBV19
d_gene: TRBD1
CDR3nt: TGTGCCAGTAGTAACGGACAGGGTGCCTACGAGCAGTACTTC
CDR3aa: CASSNGQGAYEQYF

len: 15
j_gene: TRBJ1-5
abundance: -
v_gene: TRBV7-2
d_gene: -
CDR3nt: TGTGCCAGCAGCTTAGGGAGAAATAGCAATCAGCCCCAGCATTTT
CDR3aa: CASSLGRNSNQPQHF

len: 16
j_gene: TRBJ2-1
abundance: -
v_gene: TRBV18
d_gene: TRBD2
CDR3nt: TGTGCCAGCTCACCTCAATTACTAGCGGGAAGCAATGAGCAGTTCTTC
CDR3aa: CASSPQLLAGSNEQFF

len: 12
j_gene: TRBJ2-3
abundance: -
v_gene: TRBV11-3
d_gene: -
CDR3nt: TGTGCCAGCAGCATCAGCACAGATACGCAGTATTTT
CDR3aa: CASSISTDTQYF

len: 17
j_gene: TRBJ2-7
abundance: -
v_gene: TRBV7-9
d_gene: TRBD2
CDR3nt: TGTGCCAGCAGCCCAAACCTGGGACTAGCGGGAGTGTACGAGCAGTACTTC
CDR3aa: CASSPNLGLAGVYEQYF

len: 19
j_gene: TRBJ1-2
abundance: -
v_gene: TRBV28
d_gene: TRBD1
CDR3nt: TGTGCCAGCAGTTCCTGGTACCGCCAGGGGGGGTTGGGGCTGCATGGCTACACCTTC
CDR3aa: CASSSWYRQGGLGLHGYTF

len: 12
j_gene: TRBJ2-7
abundance: -
v_gene: TRBV5-4
d_gene: -
CDR3nt: TGTGCCAGCAGCCACGGGAACTACGAGCAGTACTTC
CDR3aa: CASSHGNYEQYF

len: 14
j_gene: TRBJ2-5
abundance: -
v_gene: TRBV30
d_gene: -
CDR3nt: TGTGCCTGGAGTGTAGGAGGCGTCAAAGAGACCCAGTACTTC
CDR3aa: CAWSVGGVKETQYF

len: 15
j_gene: TRBJ2-7
abundance: -
v_gene: TRBV14
d_gene: TRBD1
CDR3nt: TGTGCCAGCAGCCAAGTAGACAGGGGTTTCAACGAGCAGTACTTC
CDR3aa: CASSQVDRGFNEQYF

len: 14
j_gene: TRBJ2-7
abundance: -
v_gene: TRBV7-2
d_gene: -
CDR3nt: TGTGCCAGCAGCCTAGTGTGGGGGGCCTACGAGCAGTACTTC
CDR3aa: CASSLVWGAYEQYF

len: 16
j_gene: TRBJ2-7
abundance: -
v_gene: TRBV27
d_gene: TRBD1
CDR3nt: TGTGCCAGCAGTCCACGGACAGGGCCGCTATTTAACGAGCAGTACTTC
CDR3aa: CASSPRTGPLFNEQYF

len: 14
j_gene: TRBJ2-7
abundance: once
v_gene: TRBV6-5
d_gene: TRBD1
CDR3nt: TGTGCCAGCAGTTACTCGGACAGGGGTTACGAGCAGTACTTC
CDR3aa: CASSYSDRGYEQYF

len: 15
j_gene: TRBJ1-3
abundance: -
v_gene: TRBV7-9
d_gene: -
CDR3nt: TGTGCCAGCACTTCCCCCGGGGGCTCTGGAAACACCATATATTTT
CDR3aa: CASTSPGGSGNTIYF